This TCR beta chain was recovered during a study of memory CD4+ T cells and cytomegalovirus serostatus. The table came from immunoSEQ multiplex PCR; TCRdb's copy has only in-frame clones and leaves some out. The sample lists about 50,000 clones, approximately 80% seen once, with roughly 0.54% in the top ten. The sort gate was single viable CD3+CD4+CD8-CD45RO+ cells for memory CD4+ T cells. Material for sequencing was memory CD4+ T cells from blood. This clonotype was sampled from an adult in good health and CMV-seronegative.

This CDR3 reads CASSFLQETQYF. Written as DNA, the CDR3 is TGTGCCAGCAGCTTCCTCCAAGAGACCCAGTACTTC. V usage is TRBV7-8 and J usage is TRBJ2-5; no clear D. The CDR3 spans 12 residues. Between the trimmed V and J ends, which lost 3 bases and 1 base, there was a span of 3 bases. Germline V gene sequence: CDR1 SGHVS, CDR2 FQNEAQ.